The entry that follows covers one T cell receptor beta chain sequence. Antigen unknown. Trimming left V 0 bases short and J 5 bases short, with 16 bases between. Germline lookup yields CDR1 DFQATT and CDR2 SNEGSKA (reference sequence). CDR3 length: 15 residues. These data belong to a study of post-analysis software for immune sequencing data. Built from TCR beta cDNA, the libraries had unique molecular identifiers in them. MiXCR was run by TCRdb on the PCR reads, yielding one entry per CDR3 protein. The profile shows about 800,000 distinct CDR3 sequences, roughly 29% of them singletons. Study-wide points: Relative to controls, patients had about 5 TRBV segments at higher frequency, with TRBV5-6, TRBV5-1 and TRBV20-1 among these. Controls showed significantly higher normalized Chao1 diversity than did multiple sclerosis patients.

This sequence was found in a girl aged 5-17 years with multiple sclerosis. Sequenced sample: blood. This rearrangement joins TRBV20-1 to TRBJ2-5; D is unresolved. The CDR3 nucleotides are TGCAGTGCTAGAGAGTGGAGACTCCCCCATGAGACCCAGTACTTC. It is translated as CSAREWRLPHETQYF.